This is a list of T cell receptor beta chains from one sample in a study of blood T cell repertoires in COVID-19. Clones were read by immunoSEQ multiplex PCR, and TCRdb kept only the in-frame ones, dropping some. The sample lists roughly 200,000 clones; more than 60% were seen once. The material sequenced was peripheral blood. These receptors all stem from a man between 50 and 59 years old who had recovered from COVID-19. The CDR3 runs from the conserved cysteine through the conserved F or W. D genes are given only for firm matches. Not every row has a clone size; where given, it reads once, few, many or a size class.

D gene	CDR3 length	V gene	J gene	clone size	CDR3 protein	CDR3 DNA
NA	14	TRBV5-1	TRBJ2-7	once	CASTNRASSYEQYF	TGCGCCAGCACAAACAGGGCTAGCTCCTACGAGCAGTACTTC
NA	13	TRBV6-5	TRBJ2-7	NA	CATGERVWYEQYF	TGTGCCACGGGGGAGCGGGTATGGTACGAGCAGTACTTC
NA	12	TRBV18	TRBJ1-1	NA	CASTVGTPEAFF	TGTGCCAGTACGGTGGGGACACCTGAAGCTTTCTTT
NA	14	TRBV27	TRBJ1-5	NA	CASRPNRVSQPQHF	TGTGCCAGCAGACCGAACAGGGTATCTCAGCCCCAGCATTTT
NA	11	TRBV28	TRBJ1-1	NA	CASLERTEAFF	TGTGCCAGCTTAGAGCGCACTGAAGCTTTCTTT
NA	13	TRBV19	TRBJ1-2	NA	CASRYSPNYGYTF	TGTGCCAGTAGATATAGTCCTAACTATGGCTACACCTTC
NA	16	TRBV5-1	TRBJ1-1	NA	CASSLVRSGMNTEAFF	TGCGCCAGCAGCTTGGTACGAAGCGGAATGAACACTGAAGCTTTCTTT
TRBD1	15	TRBV6-5	TRBJ2-7	NA	CASSPWGTGGYEQYF	TGTGCCAGCAGCCCCTGGGGGACAGGGGGCTACGAGCAGTACTTC
NA	18	TRBV12-5	TRBJ1-2	NA	CASGLVRSGDVGRHGYTF	TGTGCTAGTGGTTTGGTACGGTCAGGGGATGTCGGCCGGCATGGCTACACCTTC
TRBD2	14	TRBV7-9	TRBJ2-7	NA	CASSSGTSGHEQYF	TGTGCCAGCAGCTCAGGGACTAGCGGCCACGAGCAGTACTTC
TRBD2	16	TRBV4-2	TRBJ2-3	NA	CASSPKTSAYTDTQYF	TGTGCCAGCAGTCCTAAGACTAGCGCCTACACAGATACGCAGTATTTT
TRBD2	15	TRBV28	TRBJ2-3	NA	CASSKPIAGADTQYF	TGTGCCAGCAGTAAACCTATAGCGGGGGCCGATACGCAGTATTTT
NA	15	TRBV10-2	TRBJ2-3	NA	CASSETSAYTDTQYF	TGCGCCAGCAGTGAGACTAGTGCGTACACAGATACGCAGTATTTT
TRBD1	15	TRBV7-3	TRBJ2-3	NA	CASSLTGQGVDTQYF	TGTGCCAGCAGCCTGACAGGACAGGGAGTGGATACGCAGTATTTT
NA	14	TRBV3-1/TRBV3-2	TRBJ1-5	few	CASSQAQFNQPQHF	TGTGCCAGCAGCCAAGCTCAGTTTAATCAGCCCCAGCATTTT
NA	13	TRBV28	TRBJ1-2	NA	CASSLNRDLGYTF	TGTGCCAGCAGTTTAAACAGGGATTTAGGCTACACCTTC
TRBD1	15	TRBV6-5	TRBJ2-5	NA	CASRRDRYLSETQYF	TGTGCCAGCAGGAGGGACAGATACCTTTCGGAGACCCAGTACTTC
TRBD2	20	TRBV5-1	TRBJ2-3	NA	CASSLQQGTSGESSTDTQYF	TGCGCCAGCAGCTTGCAACAGGGTACTAGCGGGGAGTCTAGCACAGATACGCAGTATTTT
TRBD1	12	TRBV11-2	TRBJ2-7	NA	CASSVRQGLQYF	TGTGCCAGCAGCGTCCGACAGGGTCTGCAGTACTTC
NA	16	TRBV7-3	TRBJ2-2	NA	CASSLTSSISPGELFF	TGTGCCAGCAGCTTAACTTCTAGCATATCCCCCGGGGAGCTGTTTTTT
TRBD1	17	TRBV27	TRBJ2-3	once	CASSSSSLQGDTDTQYF	TGTGCCAGCAGTTCCTCGTCGCTGCAGGGGGACACAGATACGCAGTATTTT
NA	12	TRBV19	TRBJ1-2	NA	CASSMVQGGYTF	TGTGCCAGTAGTATGGTCCAGGGTGGCTACACCTTC
NA	13	TRBV10-3	TRBJ1-5	NA	CAITAGQYQPQHF	TGTGCCATCACCGCAGGGCAATATCAGCCCCAGCATTTT
NA	18	TRBV1	TRBJ2-4	NA	CTSSQDLRTSSGKNIQYF	TGCACCAGCAGCCAAGATCTCCGGACTAGCTCTGGCAAAAACATTCAGTACTTC
NA	15	TRBV6-5	TRBJ1-2	NA	CASKTLGVSNYGYTF	TGTGCCAGCAAAACCCTCGGGGTGTCTAACTATGGCTACACCTTC
NA	19	TRBV2	TRBJ2-2	NA	CASSPTPGQGRANTGELFF	TGTGCCAGCAGTCCAACCCCAGGGCAGGGGAGAGCGAACACCGGGGAGCTGTTTTTT
NA	13	TRBV7-3	TRBJ2-1	NA	CASSPQRGGEQFF	TGTGCCAGCAGCCCCCAAAGGGGAGGAGAGCAGTTCTTC
TRBD1	17	TRBV18	TRBJ1-5	NA	CASSPSAGQLRDQPQHF	TGTGCCAGCTCACCATCCGCGGGACAGCTGAGGGATCAGCCCCAGCATTTT
TRBD2	14	TRBV19	TRBJ2-7	once	CASSIAAGAYEQYF	TGTGCCAGTAGTATCGCAGCGGGAGCCTACGAGCAGTACTTC
TRBD2	19	TRBV5-1	TRBJ2-2	NA	CASSLAGSGGSTFTGELFF	TGCGCCAGCAGCTTAGCTGGGAGCGGGGGGTCCACCTTCACCGGGGAGCTGTTTTTT
NA	19	TRBV28	TRBJ1-2	NA	CASSYITSPPTRGHWGYTF	TGTGCCAGCTCCTACATTACTTCCCCCCCCACCAGGGGTCATTGGGGCTACACCTTC
NA	12	TRBV9	TRBJ2-7	once	CASSPQGYEQYF	TGTGCCAGCAGCCCACAGGGATACGAGCAGTACTTC
NA	15	TRBV6-5	TRBJ2-1	NA	CASSYSGLRNWEQFF	TGTGCCAGCAGTTACTCGGGACTCCGGAACTGGGAGCAGTTCTTC
NA	14	TRBV5-1	TRBJ1-3	few	CASSDSSSGNTIYF	TGCGCCAGCAGCGACAGTTCCTCTGGAAACACCATATATTTT
TRBD1	17	TRBV30	TRBJ1-2	NA	CASQDRGHFLTRYGYTF	TGTGCCTCACAAGACAGGGGGCACTTCCTTACCCGCTATGGCTACACCTTC
TRBD1	17	TRBV23-1	TRBJ1-1	few	CASRRTKTTGYYTEAFF	TGCGCCAGCAGGCGGACAAAGACGACAGGGTATTACACTGAAGCTTTCTTT
NA	16	TRBV13	TRBJ2-4	NA	CASSRPRVFAKNIQYF	TGTGCCAGCAGCCGACCGAGGGTTTTTGCCAAAAACATTCAGTACTTC
NA	15	TRBV28	TRBJ2-1	NA	CASSSRSAGRGEQFF	TGTGCCAGCAGTTCTCGCTCCGCCGGGCGGGGTGAGCAGTTCTTC
TRBD1	13	TRBV6-5	TRBJ2-7	NA	CASSMTGALLRNF	TGTGCCAGCAGCATGACAGGGGCCCTACTCAGGAACTTC
TRBD2	17	TRBV4-3	TRBJ2-2	NA	CASSHALAGPNTGELFF	TGCGCCAGCAGCCATGCGTTAGCGGGGCCGAACACCGGGGAGCTGTTTTTT
NA	15	TRBV7-2	TRBJ1-4	NA	CASSLVSGHNEKLFF	TGTGCCAGCAGCTTAGTCAGTGGCCATAATGAAAAACTGTTTTTT
NA	13	TRBV12-3/TRBV12-4	TRBJ1-5	NA	CASSLQGTQPQHF	TGTGCCAGCAGTTTGCAGGGAACTCAGCCCCAGCATTTT
NA	15	TRBV24-1	TRBJ1-2	NA	CATSEAGQPNYGYTF	TGTGCCACCAGTGAAGCGGGACAACCCAACTATGGCTACACCTTC
NA	14	TRBV24-1	TRBJ2-1	NA	CATSDSRFYNEQFF	TGTGCCACCAGTGATTCGCGATTCTACAATGAGCAGTTCTTC
TRBD1	14	TRBV13	TRBJ2-7	NA	CASSPRTGVSEQYF	TGTGCCAGCAGCCCCCGGACAGGGGTTAGCGAGCAGTACTTC
NA	16	TRBV18	TRBJ2-2	once	CASSPPGGLGTGELFF	TGTGCCAGCTCACCACCTGGAGGGTTAGGCACCGGGGAGCTGTTTTTT
TRBD2	16	TRBV28	TRBJ2-7	NA	CASSLPGTRGSYEQYF	TGTGCCAGCAGTTTACCAGGGACTAGGGGGTCCTACGAGCAGTACTTC
TRBD2	17	TRBV5-1	TRBJ2-1	NA	CASSLRALASGSNEQFF	TGCGCCAGCAGCTTAAGGGCGTTGGCTAGCGGGAGTAATGAGCAGTTCTTC
TRBD2	16	TRBV4-1	TRBJ2-5	NA	CASSQPGTSGQETQYF	TGCGCCAGCAGCCAACCAGGGACTAGCGGCCAAGAGACCCAGTACTTC
NA	16	TRBV12-5	TRBJ2-2	once	CASGKDRYANTGELFF	TGTGCTAGTGGTAAGGACAGATACGCGAACACCGGGGAGCTGTTTTTT
NA	13	TRBV9	TRBJ1-2	NA	CASSVGTNYGYTF	TGTGCCAGCAGCGTGGGCACGAACTATGGCTACACCTTC
NA	15	TRBV7-2	TRBJ2-5	NA	CASSLFQGEAETQYF	TGTGCCAGCAGCTTATTTCAGGGGGAGGCGGAGACCCAGTACTTC